The TCR beta chain described here comes from a study of tumor-infiltrating lymphocytes in primary liver carcinoma. In the study overall: Lesions, classed as T1-T3 N0M0, spanned about 4 to 11 cm across.

This clonotype was detected only once. Since a much larger clone is just one base distant, this may be a read error. Making TCR beta cDNA involved approximately 480 ng total RNA and a constant-region primer. ARM-PCR was slightly modified, and three nested multiplex PCR rounds with it gave rise to the TCR beta libraries. A C-beta reverse primer and TRBV1-TRBV30 forward primers served in each of the first two PCR rounds, at 9 to 11 cycles apiece. Each CDR3 protein is one row after TCRdb ran MiXCR on the multiplex PCR reads. Of some 120,000 distinct CDR3 sequences detected, 55% to 75% appear once; the ten largest clones hold 7% to 10%. CDR3 size: 13 residues. The V and J ends lost 5 bases and 0 bases respectively, with 10 bases between them. The germline gives CDR1 SQVTM, CDR2 ANQGSEA. Co-extracted RNA and DNA came from roughly 20-30 mg of unsorted bulk tissue.

The sequence derives from a woman aged 55-69 years with primary liver carcinoma and hepatitis B virus infection. The chain has TRBV29-1 and TRBJ1-2; no reliable D call. The specimen sequenced was liver tumor tissue from sampling region 3. The subset is: tumor region T3, left-lateral pole. The CDR3 DNA reads as TGCAGCGTTCTCTCAGCTCCTAACTATGGCTACACCTTC. Amino acids: CSVLSAPNYGYTF.